This T cell receptor beta chain derives from a study of identical twins. Template switching introduced a universal primer site, and the cDNA bore unique molecular identifiers. TCRdb reanalysed the 5' RACE reads using MiXCR and keeps one entry per CDR3 protein. Of some 270,000 distinct CDR3 sequences listed, roughly 8.7% are singletons. Findings of the study overall: Conclusions rested on cross-sectional statistics rather than following the same donors. Where beta out-of-frame sequences were concerned, excess twin sharing was weaker. Reduced insertions were recorded for abundant cord blood beta clonotypes, with no such pattern in memory repertoires.

Germline CDR1 and CDR2: MNHEY and SVGEGT. This CDR3 has 15 residues. The V end lost 1 base, the J end lost 5 bases, and 12 bases lay between the germline ends. This clonotype was detected a few times. What it binds is not known. Another study also made use of these data, one on yellow fever vaccine responses in identical twins.

This TCR was recovered from a woman under 30 in good health. The sequencing sample was made of CD8+ T cells sorted from blood. The chain links TRBV6-2 or TRBV6-3 to TRBJ2-1, with D uncertain. CDR3 nucleotide sequence: TGTGCCAGCAGTTACTTGGATCTTAGCCACAATGAGCAGTTCTTC. Amino acids: CASSYLDLSHNEQFF.